This T cell receptor (beta chain) was sequenced in a study of T cells in Graves' hyperthyroidism and ophthalmopathy. The table lists this clonotype with many counts. Researchers took RNA transcripts and amplified the TCR beta CDR3 regions from them. HTBI primers drove first-round RT-PCR of the TCR CDR3. TCRdb reprocessed the multiplex PCR reads via MiXCR and lists one record per CDR3 protein. This repertoire shows fewer than 550,000 distinct CDR3 sequences, around a sixth found once; its top ten account for about 14%. Germline CDR1 reads SGHVS; CDR2 reads FQNEAQ. V shed 6 bases and J shed 4 bases, with 21 bases lying between them. CDR3 size: 16 residues.

The sequenced sample consisted of blood. This chain links TRBV7-8 with TRBJ2-5, with D possibly matching TRBD1 (6 bases). The clonotype originates from a woman younger than 30 with Graves' hyperthyroidism. CDR3 region: CASSGRGHELRETQYF. CDR3 nucleotide sequence: TGTGCCAGCAGTGGCAGGGGCCACGAATTAAGAGAGACCCAGTACTTC.